The 7 T cell receptor beta chains reported below all come from one sample, sequenced in a study of shared clonotypes between healthy human individuals. Produced via immunoSEQ multiplex PCR; TCRdb's table is partial and in-frame only. Among some 2,500,000 clones, 80% to 95% were seen once, and the ten largest hold 0.37%. The sample comprised naive CD4+ T cells from PBMCs. Stated subset: CD45RA+ positively selected. The source of these receptors is a man aged 18 to 29 in good health. Some clones in this sample may be carry-over from other donors' samples.

The chain has TRBV25-1 and TRBJ1-2; no definite D call. Germline V gives CDR1 MGHDK, CDR2 SYGVNS. This CDR3 contains 16 residues. The V end was cut by 7 bases, the J end by 5 bases, with 23 bases between. The CDR3 coding sequence is TGTGCCAGCACCCCTTCAGGCAGATGGAGGGAATATGGCTACACCTTC. This gives the protein CASTPSGRWREYGYTF.

The chain carries TRBV7-2 and TRBJ1-2; 8 positions match TRBD1. The CDR3 has 14 amino acids. Germline V gene sequence: CDR1 SGHTA, CDR2 FQGNSA. Unmatched junction bases numbered 10, after V lost 10 bases and J lost 3 bases. The CDR3 loop reads CANRAPTGDYGYTF. The CDR3 DNA reads as TGTGCCAACAGAGCACCGACAGGGGACTATGGCTACACCTTC.

Remarks on this clone: Other DNA sequences in the sample encode the same CDR3. V gene TRBV5-1 combines with J gene TRBJ2-5; TRBD2 matches at 11 bases. CDR1 and CDR2 from the germline V gene are SGHRS and YFSETQ. The CDR3 is made up of 15 amino acids. Trimming took 5 bases from V and 1 from J; bases not matched to a gene: 4. CDR3 DNA sequence: TGCGCCAGCAGTAGAGGGACTAGCGGCCAAGAGACCCAGTACTTC. It translates to CASSRGTSGQETQYF. Together with reference TRBV5-1 and TRBJ2-5, the CDR3 gives the full variable domain: KAGVTQTPRYLIKTRGQQVTLSCSPISGHRSVSWYQQTPGQGLQFLFEYFSETQRNKGNFPGRFSGRQFSNSRSEMNVSTLELGDSALYLCASSRGTSGQETQYFGPGTRLLVL.

The V gene is TRBV7-8, the J gene TRBJ2-3, with D possibly being TRBD1 (6 bases). The germline CDR1 and CDR2 sequences are SGHVS and FQNEAQ. The CDR3 has 16 amino acids. V lost 5 bases and J lost 2, with 17 bases in between. This chain's CDR3 is CASSEQGKPYTDTQYF. CDR3 bases: TGTGCCAGCAGCGAACAGGGAAAGCCTTACACAGATACGCAGTATTTT.

This chain links TRBV9 with TRBJ1-3; weak D call: TRBD1 (5 bases). The CDR3 totals 16 residues. Looked up from germline, CDR1 is SGDLS and CDR2 is YYNGEE. V lost 1 base and J lost 0, with 11 bases in between. CDR3: CASSVLDSSSGNTIYF. CDR3 DNA: TGTGCCAGCAGCGTACTTGACAGTAGCTCTGGAAACACCATATATTTT. The entire variable domain, with the rest obtained from reference TRBV9 and TRBJ1-3, is as follows: DSGVTQTPKHLITATGQRVTLRCSPRSGDLSVYWYQQSLDQGLQFLIQYYNGEERAKGNILERFSAQQFPDLHSELNLSSLELGDSALYFCASSVLDSSSGNTIYFGEGSWLTVV.

The CDR3 coding sequence is TGTGCCAGTAGTACCGGGACAGGGGGATTCAATGAGCAGTTCTTC. It is translated as CASSTGTGGFNEQFF. V is TRBV19 and J is TRBJ2-1, with TRBD1 identical over 11 bases. Germline lookup yields CDR1 LNHDA and CDR2 SQIVND (reference sequence). This CDR3 spans 15 amino acids. J lost 6 bases, V lost 4 bases, and 5 bases had no gene match.

The chain employs TRBV5-4 and TRBJ1-3; possibly TRBD1 for D (6 bases). This CDR3 has 14 amino acids. CDR1 is SGHNT, CDR2 YYREEE, per germline (reference sequence). Deletions cut 4 bases from V and 8 bases from J, with 16 bases between. CDR3 amino acids: CASSQNRAGDTIYF. The CDR3 bases are TGTGCCAGCAGCCAAAACAGGGCCGGGGACACCATATATTTT. The full variable domain, in which reference TRBV5-4 and TRBJ1-3 provide the parts outside the CDR3, is ETGVTQSPTHLIKTRGQQVTLRCSSQSGHNTVSWYQQALGQGPQFIFQYYREEENGRGNFPPRFSGLQFPNYSSELNVNALELDDSALYLCASSQNRAGDTIYFGEGSWLTVV.